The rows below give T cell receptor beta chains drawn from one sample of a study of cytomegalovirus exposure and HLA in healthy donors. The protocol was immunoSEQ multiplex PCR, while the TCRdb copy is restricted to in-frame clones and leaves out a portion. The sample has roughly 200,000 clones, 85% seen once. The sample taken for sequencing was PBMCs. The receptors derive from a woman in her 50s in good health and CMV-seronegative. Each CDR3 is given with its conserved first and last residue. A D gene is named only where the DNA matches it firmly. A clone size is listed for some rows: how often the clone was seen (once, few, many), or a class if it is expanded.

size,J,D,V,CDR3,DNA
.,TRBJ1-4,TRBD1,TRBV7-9,CASSIGTANEKLFF,TGTGCCAGCAGCATTGGGACAGCTAATGAAAAACTGTTTTTT
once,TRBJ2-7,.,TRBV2,CASTTSLAEQYF,TGTGCCAGCACTACTAGTCTAGCTGAGCAGTACTTC
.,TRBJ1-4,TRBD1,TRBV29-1,CSVTQGAPGEKLFF,TGCAGCGTCACTCAGGGGGCGCCGGGAGAAAAACTGTTTTTT
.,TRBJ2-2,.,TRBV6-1,CASTRGILNTGELFF,TGTGCCAGCACCCGGGGGATATTAAACACCGGGGAGCTGTTTTTT
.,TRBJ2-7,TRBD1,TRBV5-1,CASRSGTAVYEQYF,TGCGCCAGCAGGTCCGGGACAGCAGTGTACGAGCAGTACTTC
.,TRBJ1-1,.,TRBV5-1,CASSLLSLNTEAFF,TGCGCCAGCAGCTTGCTTTCCTTAAACACTGAAGCTTTCTTT
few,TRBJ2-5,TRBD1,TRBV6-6,CASSRRTGRGETQYF,TGTGCCAGCAGCCGCCGGACAGGGCGGGGAGAGACCCAGTACTTC
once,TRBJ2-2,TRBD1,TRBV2,CASTRQGQGNTGELFF,TGTGCCAGCACCAGACAGGGACAGGGGAACACCGGGGAGCTGTTTTTT
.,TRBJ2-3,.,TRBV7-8,CASSLVNPLSADTQYF,TGTGCCAGCAGCTTAGTTAATCCCCTAAGTGCAGATACGCAGTATTTT
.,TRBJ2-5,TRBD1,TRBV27,CASTLLPGTGNQETQYF,TGTGCCAGCACTCTACTTCCCGGGACAGGGAACCAAGAGACCCAGTACTTC